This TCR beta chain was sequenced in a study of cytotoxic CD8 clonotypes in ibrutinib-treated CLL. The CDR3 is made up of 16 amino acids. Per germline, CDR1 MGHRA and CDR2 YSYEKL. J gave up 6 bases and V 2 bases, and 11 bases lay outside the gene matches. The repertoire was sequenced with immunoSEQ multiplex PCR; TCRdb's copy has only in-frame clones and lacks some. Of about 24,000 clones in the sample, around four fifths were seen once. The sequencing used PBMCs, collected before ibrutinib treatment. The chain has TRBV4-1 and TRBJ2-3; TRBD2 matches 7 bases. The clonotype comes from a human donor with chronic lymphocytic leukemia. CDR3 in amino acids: CASSQPTGRERDTQYF. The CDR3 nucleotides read TGCGCCAGCAGCCAACCTACGGGGAGGGAAAGGGATACGCAGTATTTT.